A single sample is the source of the 20 T cell receptor beta chains below, sequenced in a study of somatic mutations in cytotoxic T cells in rheumatoid arthritis. The method was immunoSEQ multiplex PCR; TCRdb's version includes in-frame clones alone and lacks a portion of them. The data hold some 7,000 clones, with 70% to 80% observed a single time. The sample taken for sequencing was CD8+ T cells sorted from blood. These receptor sequences come from an adult with rheumatoid arthritis.

The table lists this clone with a count of one. The chain joins TRBV4-1 to TRBJ2-5; D is tentatively TRBD1 or TRBD2 (7 bases each). The CDR3 contains 16 residues. Germline assignment: CDR1 MGHRA and CDR2 YSYEKL. V lost 5 bases to trimming and J lost 0 bases, with 16 bases between them. The chain's CDR3 is CASSSGGGTDQETQYF. CDR3 DNA: TGCGCCAGCAGCTCAGGGGGAGGGACAGACCAAGAGACCCAGTACTTC.

The rearrangement links TRBV20-1 to TRBJ2-7, with D hard to call. Deletions cut 0 bases from V and 6 bases from J, with 6 bases between. Per the germline V gene, CDR1 is DFQATT and CDR2 is SNEGSKA (reference sequence). The CDR3 spans 11 residues. CDR3 DNA sequence: TGCAGTGCTAGAGAAAGTGTCGAGCAGTACTTC. It encodes CSARESVEQYF.

The chain links TRBV10-3 to TRBJ1-1, with D possibly being TRBD1 (6 bases). The V end was cut by 5 bases, the J end by 2 bases, with 12 bases between. Germline lookup yields CDR1 ENHRY and CDR2 SYGVKD. The CDR3 extends over 14 amino acids. In DNA form, the CDR3 reads TGTGCCATCAGTCCCGGGACACTTAACACTGAAGCTTTCTTT. It codes for CAISPGTLNTEAFF.

This clone has just a few counts. This chain joins TRBV27 and TRBJ2-7; D possibly corresponds to TRBD1 (6 bases). Looked up from germline, CDR1 is MNHEY and CDR2 is SMNVEV (reference sequence). Trimming pared 7 bases from V and 0 bases from J, leaving 13 bases between. The CDR3 contains 14 residues. CDR3 nucleotide sequence: TGTGCCAGCAAGTTTTCAGGGGACTCCTACGAGCAGTACTTC. It encodes CASKFSGDSYEQYF.

The chain recombines TRBV19 with TRBJ2-1; D call uncertain. Trimming pared 0 bases from V and 5 bases from J, leaving 5 bases between. From germline, CDR1 is LNHDA and CDR2 SQIVND (reference sequence). The CDR3 spans 13 residues. Here the CDR3 DNA reads TGTGCCAGTAGTATAGATCTAGACAATGAGCAGTTCTTC. This gives the protein CASSIDLDNEQFF.

The V gene is TRBV6-1, the J gene TRBJ2-5, with 8 bases that match TRBD1. V shed 3 bases, J shed 4 bases, and the junction held 10 bases outside the gene matches. Germline V gene sequence: CDR1 MNHNS, CDR2 SASEGT. The CDR3 is 16 amino acids. Written as DNA, the CDR3 is TGTGCCAGCAGTGAGCCGACCGGGACAGGAACAGAGACCCAGTACTTC. Amino acids: CASSEPTGTGTETQYF.

This clone was seen a handful of times. The rearrangement links TRBV27 to TRBJ2-1, with TRBD1 matching 9 bases. Germline CDR1 is MNHEY and CDR2 is SMNVEV (reference sequence). This CDR3 is built from 13 residues. Unmatched junction bases numbered 5, after V lost 8 bases and J lost 6 bases. This chain's CDR3 is CASRTGEANEQFF. CDR3 in DNA: TGTGCCAGCCGGACAGGGGAGGCCAATGAGCAGTTCTTC.

The V call is TRBV4-3, the J call TRBJ2-5; D is tentatively TRBD1 or TRBD2 (6 bases each). Germline CDR1 is LGHNA and CDR2 is YSLEER. CDR3 size: 16 residues. Trimming shortened V by 0 bases and J by 5 bases, and 16 bases separated the two germline ends. CDR3 region: CASSQEGGLVGETQYF. The DNA for the CDR3 is TGCGCCAGCAGCCAAGAGGGGGGCTTGGTGGGGGAGACCCAGTACTTC.

CDR3 region: CASSENRGEGYEQFF. Written as DNA, the CDR3 is TGTGCCAGCAGTGAAAATAGGGGGGAGGGATATGAGCAGTTCTTC. J is TRBJ2-1 and V is TRBV6-1; perhaps TRBD2 as D (7 bases). Germline V gene data show CDR1 as MNHNS and CDR2 as SASEGT. This CDR3 contains 15 residues. V was cut by 2 bases and J by 8 bases, with 16 bases left in between.

This clone was counted a few times. This chain joins TRBV19 and TRBJ1-5; D is unclear. The CDR3 spans 13 residues. Trimming left V 1 base short and J 7 bases short, with 8 bases between. Germline V lookup: CDR1 LNHDA, CDR2 SQIVND (reference sequence). CDR3 coding DNA: TGTGCCAGTAGTATAGTTCCGGGACAGCCCCAGCATTTT. It encodes CASSIVPGQPQHF.

The chain is built from TRBV6-6 and TRBJ2-7; no reliable D call. Trimming shortened V by 0 bases and J by 6 bases, and 9 bases separated the two germline ends. The CDR3 runs to 13 residues. Germline CDR1 is MNHNY and CDR2 is SVGAGI (reference sequence). DNA of the CDR3: TGTGCCAGCAGTTACTCGCTAGTTAGCGAGCAGTACTTC. Protein product: CASSYSLVSEQYF.

This rearrangement joins TRBV2 to TRBJ1-6; D possibly corresponds to TRBD1 (6 bases). CDR3 length equals 14 residues. CDR1 and CDR2 from the germline V gene are SNHLY and FYNNEI. Trimming shortened V by 6 bases and J by 4 bases, and 10 bases separated the two germline ends. CDR3 bases: TGTGCCAGCAGGGGGGCCAAATATAATTCACCCCTCCACTTT. Protein product: CASRGAKYNSPLHF.

The gene calls are TRBV5-5 and TRBJ2-7, with 11 bases lining up with TRBD2. J lost 0 bases, V lost 4 bases, and 3 bases had no gene match. The CDR3 loop spans 15 amino acids. Germline V gene sequence: CDR1 SGHKS, CDR2 YYEKEE (reference sequence). DNA of the CDR3: TGTGCCAGCAGCCACACTAGCGGGGGCTCCTACGAGCAGTACTTC. The encoded protein is CASSHTSGGSYEQYF.

This clone was observed once. The chain uses TRBV27 and TRBJ1-1; D remains unclear. This CDR3 contains 13 residues. V shed 3 bases and J shed 1 base, with 6 bases lying between them. Germline V CDR1 and CDR2: MNHEY, SMNVEV (reference sequence). This CDR3 is CASSFVTNTEAFF. CDR3 sequence (DNA): TGTGCCAGCAGTTTCGTCACGAACACTGAAGCTTTCTTT.

This clone was seen once. The genes are TRBV7-2 and TRBJ2-7; D ambiguous. V was clipped by 1 base and J by 6 bases, with 10 bases between them. This CDR3 is 13 amino acids long. CDR1 and CDR2 (germline): SGHTA, FQGNSA. As DNA, the CDR3 is TGTGCCAGCAGCTTAGGGTCCTGGGTCGAGCAGTACTTC. It is translated as CASSLGSWVEQYF. The whole variable domain, filled in from reference TRBV7-2 and TRBJ2-7, reads GAGVSQSPSNKVTEKGKDVELRCDPISGHTALYWYRQSLGQGLEFLIYFQGNSAPDKSGLPSDRFSAERTGGSVSTLTIQRTQQEDSAVYLCASSLGSWVEQYFGPGTRLTVT.

The gene calls are TRBV28 and TRBJ2-1, with a possible D match to TRBD1 (6 bases). This CDR3 spans 17 amino acids. Trimming shortened V by 5 bases and J by 8 bases, and 25 bases separated the two germline ends. Germline V gives CDR1 MDHEN, CDR2 SYDVKM. The CDR3 nucleotides read TGTGCCAGCAGTAAGGATCCGGGACACCCTGGTGTGGATGAGCAGTTCTTC. This codes for CASSKDPGHPGVDEQFF.

The J gene is TRBJ2-7, the V gene TRBV6-4; TRBD2 is a possible D gene (5 bases). Germline V CDR1 and CDR2: MRHNA, SNTAGT. V was trimmed by 5 bases and J by 13 bases, leaving 18 bases between them. The length of the CDR3 is 12 residues. The CDR3 DNA sequence: TGTGCCAGCAGTCCCTGGGAGTACGGCGGATACTTC. Protein: CASSPWEYGGYF.

This chain uses TRBV2 with TRBJ2-7; 7 bases match TRBD1. Per the germline V gene, CDR1 is SNHLY and CDR2 is FYNNEI. The CDR3 runs to 14 residues. J was trimmed by 3 bases and V by 7 bases; bases with no gene match: 9. The CDR3 spells CASNRDSLSYEQYF. The DNA of the CDR3 is TGTGCCAGCAACCGGGACAGTTTGAGCTACGAGCAGTACTTC.

The chain has TRBV5-4 and TRBJ2-1; 10 bases map to TRBD1. Germline V gene lookup returns CDR1 SGHNT and CDR2 YYREEE (reference sequence). This CDR3 has 15 residues. Trimming at V came to 4 bases and at J to 3 bases, leaving 4 bases not matched to a gene. Here the CDR3 reads CASSPRDRGYNEQFF. CDR3 DNA sequence: TGTGCCAGCAGCCCCCGGGACAGGGGCTACAATGAGCAGTTCTTC.

The chain employs TRBV2 and TRBJ2-5, with 9 bases matching TRBD1. The CDR3 has 14 residues. In germline, CDR1 is SNHLY, CDR2 FYNNEI. The V gene end was trimmed by 6 bases and the J gene end by 5 bases; junction bases not matched to a gene: 7. CDR3 loop: CASRVTGGGETQYF. CDR3 bases: TGTGCCAGCAGGGTGACAGGGGGTGGGGAGACCCAGTACTTC.